This entry concerns a single T cell receptor beta chain. CDR1 is LGHNA, CDR2 YSLEER, per germline. Trimming took 1 base from V and 1 from J, leaving 8 bases between them. The CDR3 contains 15 residues. Data came from immunoSEQ multiplex PCR; TCRdb stores just in-frame clones and leaves some out. The sample consists of about 310,000 clones, about nine tenths of them appearing once. These data belong to a study of blood T cell repertoires in COVID-19. Study in general: The analysed material was cDNA or gDNA that came from T cells, B-cell-depleted T cells, or PBMCs.

The sequencing sample was made of peripheral blood. The chain carries TRBV4-3 and TRBJ2-1, with a tentative D call TRBD2 (5 bases). The receptor comes from a man between 18 and 35 years old with active or convalescent COVID-19. DNA of the CDR3: TGCGCCAGCAGCCAAGTTGAGGGTTCCTACAATGAGCAGTTCTTC. It translates to CASSQVEGSYNEQFF.